This is a list of T cell receptor beta chains from one sample in a study of blood T cell repertoires in COVID-19. The table came from immunoSEQ multiplex PCR; TCRdb's copy has only in-frame clones and leaves some out. This table holds roughly 150,000 clones, 88% found once. Material: peripheral blood. Source of these receptors: a human donor in a cohort sampled during active COVID-19. CDR3s include the opening cysteine and the closing phenylalanine or tryptophan. The D gene is left open where the match is weak. Some rows mark clone size as missing; the rest say once, few, many or name a class of expanded clone.

j_call: TRBJ2-1; d_call: -; v_call: TRBV7-3; clone_size: -; cdr3_aa: CASSSRPGLSLDEQFF; cdr3_nt: TGTGCCAGCAGCTCCCGACCGGGACTTAGTCTAGATGAGCAGTTCTTC
j_call: TRBJ2-5; d_call: -; v_call: TRBV6-2/TRBV6-3; clone_size: -; cdr3_aa: CASSPEGAGLQTQYF; cdr3_nt: TGTGCCAGCAGCCCCGAGGGGGCGGGGTTGCAGACCCAGTACTTC
j_call: TRBJ2-1; d_call: TRBD2; v_call: TRBV10-1; clone_size: few; cdr3_aa: CASSEGLAVNEQFF; cdr3_nt: TGCGCCAGCAGTGAAGGACTAGCGGTCAATGAGCAGTTCTTC
j_call: TRBJ2-3; d_call: -; v_call: TRBV7-3; clone_size: -; cdr3_aa: CASSLLQGDTQYF; cdr3_nt: TGTGCCAGCAGCTTACTGCAGGGTGATACGCAGTATTTT
j_call: TRBJ2-5; d_call: TRBD1; v_call: TRBV4-2; clone_size: -; cdr3_aa: CASSQARGRGETQYF; cdr3_nt: TGTGCCAGCAGCCAGGCCAGGGGGCGAGGAGAGACCCAGTACTTC
j_call: TRBJ1-4; d_call: -; v_call: TRBV19; clone_size: -; cdr3_aa: CASSPSGTSGEKLFF; cdr3_nt: TGTGCCAGTAGTCCCTCCGGGACCAGCGGGGAAAAACTGTTTTTT
j_call: TRBJ1-3; d_call: -; v_call: TRBV7-9; clone_size: -; cdr3_aa: CASSSPGTGNTIYF; cdr3_nt: TGTGCCAGCAGCTCGCCCGGGACTGGAAACACCATATATTTT
j_call: TRBJ1-2; d_call: TRBD1; v_call: TRBV6-5; clone_size: -; cdr3_aa: CASSSLPDRETGYTF; cdr3_nt: TGTGCCAGCAGTTCCCTCCCGGACAGGGAGACTGGCTACACCTTC
j_call: TRBJ2-2; d_call: TRBD1; v_call: TRBV7-2; clone_size: -; cdr3_aa: CASSTGGKGELFF; cdr3_nt: TGTGCCAGCAGCACAGGGGGCAAAGGGGAGCTGTTTTTT
j_call: TRBJ1-3; d_call: -; v_call: TRBV3-1/TRBV3-2; clone_size: once; cdr3_aa: CASSPGGPSGNTIYF; cdr3_nt: TGTGCCAGCAGCCCTGGGGGCCCCTCTGGAAACACCATATATTTT
j_call: TRBJ1-4; d_call: -; v_call: TRBV6-5; clone_size: -; cdr3_aa: CASRIKGELFF; cdr3_nt: TGTGCCAGCAGGATAAAGGGGGAACTGTTTTTT
j_call: TRBJ2-7; d_call: TRBD1; v_call: TRBV27; clone_size: -; cdr3_aa: CASSLLHTTGGWYEQYF; cdr3_nt: TGTGCCAGCAGTTTACTCCATACGACAGGGGGTTGGTACGAGCAGTACTTC
j_call: TRBJ1-6; d_call: TRBD1; v_call: TRBV7-9; clone_size: once; cdr3_aa: CASSRLSGGPVNSPLHF; cdr3_nt: TGTGCCAGCAGCCGACTTTCAGGGGGCCCAGTAAATTCACCCCTCCACTTT
j_call: TRBJ2-2; d_call: -; v_call: TRBV7-3; clone_size: -; cdr3_aa: CASSFLQGVGELFF; cdr3_nt: TGTGCCAGCAGCTTCCTACAAGGGGTCGGGGAGCTGTTTTTT
j_call: TRBJ1-6; d_call: TRBD1; v_call: TRBV2; clone_size: -; cdr3_aa: CASRGRQGSSPLHF; cdr3_nt: TGTGCCAGCAGGGGGAGACAGGGGAGTTCACCCCTCCACTTT
j_call: TRBJ2-6; d_call: TRBD1; v_call: TRBV5-1; clone_size: -; cdr3_aa: CASSTPDRAPDLGSGANVLTF; cdr3_nt: TGCGCCAGCAGCACCCCGGACAGGGCGCCTGATTTGGGCTCTGGGGCCAACGTCCTGACTTTC
j_call: TRBJ2-3; d_call: -; v_call: TRBV20-1; clone_size: -; cdr3_aa: CSALSTSGQYF; cdr3_nt: TGCAGTGCCCTATCGACCTCGGGGCAGTATTTT
j_call: TRBJ1-3; d_call: -; v_call: TRBV18; clone_size: -; cdr3_aa: CASSPQHRLFSGNTIYF; cdr3_nt: TGTGCCAGCTCACCACAGCATAGACTATTCTCTGGAAACACCATATATTTT
j_call: TRBJ1-3; d_call: -; v_call: TRBV9; clone_size: -; cdr3_aa: CASSVGVSGNTIYF; cdr3_nt: TGTGCCAGCAGCGTGGGCGTCTCTGGAAACACCATATATTTT
j_call: TRBJ1-5; d_call: TRBD1; v_call: TRBV29-1; clone_size: -; cdr3_aa: CSVSGQSNQPQHF; cdr3_nt: TGCAGCGTTTCGGGACAGAGCAATCAGCCCCAGCATTTT
j_call: TRBJ1-6; d_call: -; v_call: TRBV6-5; clone_size: -; cdr3_aa: CASSYSNRRGSPLHF; cdr3_nt: TGTGCCAGCAGTTACTCGAACAGGAGAGGTTCACCCCTCCACTTT
j_call: TRBJ2-7; d_call: TRBD2; v_call: TRBV2; clone_size: -; cdr3_aa: CASILGLAVTYEQYF; cdr3_nt: TGTGCCAGCATCCTGGGACTAGCGGTTACCTACGAGCAGTACTTC
j_call: TRBJ1-6; d_call: -; v_call: TRBV9; clone_size: once; cdr3_aa: CASSVSPGESSPLHF; cdr3_nt: TGTGCCAGCAGCGTTTCCCCAGGGGAAAGTTCACCCCTCCACTTT
j_call: TRBJ2-3; d_call: TRBD2; v_call: TRBV5-1; clone_size: -; cdr3_aa: CASSLLASGGLATQYF; cdr3_nt: TGCGCCAGCAGCTTGTTGGCTAGCGGGGGGTTGGCTACGCAGTATTTT
j_call: TRBJ2-7; d_call: TRBD2; v_call: TRBV7-2; clone_size: -; cdr3_aa: CASSLALTSGTYEQYF; cdr3_nt: TGTGCCAGCAGCTTAGCCCTCACTAGCGGAACCTACGAGCAGTACTTC
j_call: TRBJ2-3; d_call: TRBD2; v_call: TRBV6-2/TRBV6-3; clone_size: once; cdr3_aa: CASSRTSGRADTQYF; cdr3_nt: TGTGCCAGCAGTCGGACTAGCGGCCGAGCAGATACGCAGTATTTT
j_call: TRBJ2-7; d_call: TRBD1; v_call: TRBV18; clone_size: -; cdr3_aa: CASSAPGQGNEQYF; cdr3_nt: TGTGCCAGCTCAGCACCGGGACAGGGTAACGAGCAGTACTTC
j_call: TRBJ1-1; d_call: TRBD1; v_call: TRBV25-1; clone_size: -; cdr3_aa: CASSEQSRGLVTEAFF; cdr3_nt: TGTGCCAGCAGTGAACAATCCAGGGGGCTCGTCACTGAAGCTTTCTTT
j_call: TRBJ1-5; d_call: -; v_call: TRBV6-4; clone_size: -; cdr3_aa: CASSDPGGNQPQHF; cdr3_nt: TGTGCCAGCAGTGACCCCGGAGGCAATCAGCCCCAGCATTTT
j_call: TRBJ2-7; d_call: TRBD1; v_call: TRBV3-1/TRBV3-2; clone_size: -; cdr3_aa: CASSRGQGNSYEQYF; cdr3_nt: TGTGCCAGCAGCCGCGGACAGGGAAACTCCTACGAGCAGTACTTC
j_call: TRBJ1-3; d_call: -; v_call: TRBV19; clone_size: -; cdr3_aa: CASSTGYSGNTIYF; cdr3_nt: TGTGCCAGTAGTACGGGTTACTCTGGAAACACCATATATTTT
j_call: TRBJ2-3; d_call: -; v_call: TRBV7-2; clone_size: -; cdr3_aa: CASSLAGAKDTQYF; cdr3_nt: TGTGCCAGCAGCTTAGCGGGGGCTAAGGATACGCAGTATTTT